These 26 T cell receptor beta chains came from one sample sequenced in a study of OX40 agonist ivuxolimab in advanced cancers. TCRdb's copy holds only in-frame clones and misses some; the assay was immunoSEQ multiplex PCR. The sample consists of just under 100,000 clones, approximately 93% of them appearing once. Sequenced material: CD4+ or CD8+ T cells sorted from blood, taken in a trial of the OX40 agonist ivuxolimab. Receptor source: an adult with an advanced solid tumor such as melanoma, head and neck, liver or kidney cancer.

The chain couples TRBV6-5 to TRBJ2-1; the D is unclear. The CDR3 loop spans 13 amino acids. The germline V gene encodes CDR1 MNHEY and CDR2 SVGAGI. V lost 6 bases and J 7 bases, leaving 13 bases between the germline ends. As DNA, the CDR3 is TGTGCCAGCAGCTCCCCCTCCCGGAATGAGCAGTTCTTC. This translates into CASSSPSRNEQFF.

The genes are TRBV10-3 and TRBJ2-3; 9 bases agree with TRBD2. Germline CDR1 reads ENHRY; CDR2 reads SYGVKD. The junction had 8 bases not matched to a gene; V was cut back by 3 bases and J by 1 base. This CDR3 contains 17 residues. The CDR3 nucleotides are TGTGCCATCAGTGACCTGACTAGCGGCCTTCGCACAGATACGCAGTATTTT. Its protein product is CAISDLTSGLRTDTQYF.

The chain joins TRBV7-9 to TRBJ2-6, with D hard to call. The CDR3 totals 15 residues. Trimming shortened V by 1 base and J by 0 bases, and 4 bases separated the two germline ends. CDR1 and CDR2 from the germline V gene are SEHNR and FQNEAQ (reference sequence). The CDR3 nucleotides read TGTGCCAGCAGCTTAGGGGCCTCTGGGGCCAACGTCCTGACTTTC. This gives the protein CASSLGASGANVLTF.

The CDR3 region has the DNA TGTGCCAGCAGTTCGCTAGGGGCAACTAATGAAAAACTGTTTTTT. This codes for CASSSLGATNEKLFF. V gene TRBV6-6 combines with J gene TRBJ1-4; a weak D match, TRBD1 (5 bases). Germline CDR1 and CDR2: MNHNY and SVGAGI (reference sequence). There are 15 residues in the CDR3. The V end was cut by 4 bases, the J end by 0 bases, with 9 bases between.

In DNA form, the CDR3 reads TGCGCCAGCAGCTTATCGTCAGAGACCCAGTACTTC. It translates to CASSLSSETQYF. This chain connects TRBV5-1 to TRBJ2-5, with D unresolved. CDR3 length equals 12 residues. Germline-derived CDR1 and CDR2 are SGHRS and YFSETQ. V was pared by 2 bases and J by 4 bases, with 6 bases between.

This rearrangement joins TRBV7-9 to TRBJ2-5, with 7 nucleotides matching TRBD2. The CDR3 has 16 amino acids. Trimming removed 5 bases from V and 5 bases from J; junction bases left unmatched: 14. The germline CDR1 and CDR2 sequences are SEHNR and FQNEAQ (reference sequence). CDR3 in DNA: TGTGCCAGCAGCACGCAAAGGACTAGTTTGAGGGAGACCCAGTACTTC. Encoded protein: CASSTQRTSLRETQYF.

The rearrangement links TRBV7-2 to TRBJ2-3, with TRBD2 as a possible D gene (6 bases). CDR3 length: 17 amino acids. Trimming left V 5 bases short and J 4 bases short, with 22 bases between. Germline V CDR1 and CDR2: SGHTA, FQGNSA. As DNA, the CDR3 is TGTGCCAGCAGCCCGGGAGACGACGCCTATCTCTCAGATACGCAGTATTTT. It codes for CASSPGDDAYLSDTQYF.

V gene TRBV29-1 combines with J gene TRBJ2-1, with TRBD2 matching 11 bases. CDR1 and CDR2 (germline): SQVTM, ANQGSEA. The V gene end was trimmed by 6 bases and the J gene end by 8 bases; junction bases not matched to a gene: 9. This CDR3 is 14 amino acids long. CDR3 sequence (DNA): TGCAGCGTGCATAGCGGGGGGGCCTATTATGAGCAGTTCTTC. Translation: CSVHSGGAYYEQFF.

The V call is TRBV21-1, the J call TRBJ1-5. TRBV21-1 is classified as a pseudogene. CDR3 length: 13 amino acids. The CDR3 is CASSKGGAQPQHF. The CDR3 DNA reads as TGTGCCAGCAGCAAAGGGGGGGCCCAGCCCCAGCATTTT.

The chain uses TRBV5-4 and TRBJ2-4, with D unclear. Germline V gives CDR1 SGHNT, CDR2 YYREEE (reference sequence). Trimming pared 5 bases from V and 3 bases from J, leaving 9 bases between. This CDR3 comprises 13 residues. CDR3 amino acids: CASSATLKNIQYF. As DNA, the CDR3 is TGTGCCAGCAGTGCGACCCTCAAAAACATTCAGTACTTC.

The V and J genes are TRBV5-1 and TRBJ2-1; D gene unclear. CDR1 is SGHRS, CDR2 YFSETQ, per germline. V was cut by 0 bases and J by 0 bases, with 7 bases left in between. CDR3 length: 15 amino acids. The CDR3 DNA follows: TGCGCCAGCAGCTTGGCCGACGACTCCTACAATGAGCAGTTCTTC. Its translation is CASSLADDSYNEQFF.

In DNA, the CDR3 is TGCGCCAGCAGCCAAGCTCCCCCCCAGCGGAGAGGGGTTAGCACAGATACGCAGTATTTT. Residues: CASSQAPPQRRGVSTDTQYF. The chain links TRBV4-3 to TRBJ2-3; D tentatively fits TRBD1 or TRBD2 (5 bases each). From germline, CDR1 is LGHNA and CDR2 YSLEER. Deletions cut 1 base from V and 0 bases from J, with 23 bases between. CDR3 length: 20 residues.

The rearrangement uses TRBV27 and TRBJ2-4, with D possibly being TRBD2 (5 bases). Germline-derived CDR1 and CDR2 are MNHEY and SMNVEV (reference sequence). V lost 8 bases, J lost 7 bases, and 18 bases lay in between. The CDR3 extends over 14 amino acids. The CDR3 loop is CASGSLEQLNIQYF. For the CDR3, the DNA is TGTGCCAGCGGGAGTTTGGAACAGTTGAACATTCAGTACTTC.

The chain uses TRBV29-1 and TRBJ1-1; 10 bases align to TRBD1. CDR3 length equals 14 residues. Germline V lookup: CDR1 SQVTM, CDR2 ANQGSEA. J gave up 3 bases and V 4 bases, and 5 bases lay outside the gene matches. CDR3 coding DNA: TGCAGCGTTGGGTTGACAGGGGGCTACACTGAAGCTTTCTTT. Translation gives CSVGLTGGYTEAFF.

This chain connects TRBV18 to TRBJ1-2; D is uncertain. Germline V gene sequence: CDR1 KGHSH, CDR2 LQKENI. Deletions cut 0 bases from V and 4 bases from J, with 9 bases between. The CDR3 contains 14 residues. The CDR3 nucleotides are TGTGCCAGCTCACCACCCACAGAATCCTATGGCTACACCTTC. It translates to CASSPPTESYGYTF.

This clone was observed a single time. This rearrangement joins TRBV7-3 to TRBJ1-1; D possibly corresponds to TRBD1 (6 bases). Trimming took off 1 base at V and 5 bases at J, with 14 bases between the two ends. This CDR3 comprises 15 residues. Per the germline V gene, CDR1 is SGHTA and CDR2 is FQGTGA. The CDR3 DNA follows: TGTGCCAGCAGCTTAATGGGGGGCGCGGTAACTGAAGCTTTCTTT. Translating it yields CASSLMGGAVTEAFF. Looking up the rest from reference TRBV7-3 and TRBJ1-1 gives the full variable domain: GAGVSQTPSNKVTEKGKYVELRCDPISGHTALYWYRQSLGQGPEFLIYFQGTGAADDSGLPNDRFFAVRPEGSVSTLKIQRTERGDSAVYLCASSLMGGAVTEAFFGQGTRLTVV.

V gene TRBV28 combines with J gene TRBJ1-2; D is perhaps TRBD1 (5 bases). Deletions cut 4 bases from V and 8 bases from J, with 11 bases between. The CDR3 loop spans 12 amino acids. Germline V lookup: CDR1 MDHEN, CDR2 SYDVKM. CDR3 sequence reads: CASSSLQAGYTF. DNA of the CDR3: TGTGCCAGCAGTTCACTACAGGCAGGCTACACCTTC.

CDR3 residues: CASGDRDKQETQYF. CDR3 DNA sequence: TGTGCCAGCGGGGACCGGGACAAGCAAGAGACCCAGTACTTC. This sequence joins TRBV4-2 and TRBJ2-5, with D possibly TRBD1 on 6 matching bases. The V gene's germline CDR1 is LGHNA and CDR2 YNFKEQ. This CDR3 region has 14 residues. The V gene lost 8 bases and the J gene lost 2 bases, with 15 bases spanning the gap.

This chain uses TRBV5-6 with TRBJ2-7; D unclear. The germline V gene encodes CDR1 SGHDT and CDR2 YYEEEE. V was pared by 6 bases and J by 0 bases, with 16 bases between. This CDR3 region has 15 residues. The CDR3 region is CASITGYGSSYEQYF. In DNA, the CDR3 is TGTGCCAGCATCACTGGCTACGGAAGCTCCTACGAGCAGTACTTC.

This clone was seen a single time. The J gene is TRBJ2-3, the V gene TRBV5-4; D is perhaps TRBD1 (6 bases). Trimming pared 3 bases from V and 1 base from J, leaving 15 bases between. Germline CDR1 is SGHNT and CDR2 is YYREEE (reference sequence). The CDR3 has 16 residues. The CDR3 bases are TGTGCCAGCAGCTCCCCGACTCGACAGGGCACAGATACGCAGTATTTT. Its protein product is CASSSPTRQGTDTQYF.

J is TRBJ2-1 and V is TRBV6-1; D is uncertain. This CDR3 has 17 residues. V gave up 4 bases and J gave up 2 bases, with 18 bases separating them. CDR1 MNHNS and CDR2 SASEGT come from the germline V gene. CDR3 bases: TGTGCCAGCAGTGGACTCCCCTTGGCGGTCGCCTACAATGAGCAGTTCTTC. Its protein product is CASSGLPLAVAYNEQFF.

This sequence joins TRBV27 and TRBJ1-2; D gene unclear. Between the trimmed V and J ends, which lost 2 bases and 6 bases, there was a span of 10 bases. CDR1 and CDR2 (germline): MNHEY, SMNVEV (reference sequence). The CDR3 extends over 13 amino acids. The CDR3 here is CASSLTGAHGYTF. For the CDR3, the DNA is TGTGCCAGCAGTTTAACGGGAGCCCATGGCTACACCTTC.

The J gene is TRBJ2-7, the V gene TRBV10-3; 15 positions agree with TRBD2. Per germline, CDR1 ENHRY and CDR2 SYGVKD. The CDR3 is made up of 14 amino acids. V shed 6 bases and J 4 bases; nucleotides not matched to a gene: 1. CDR3 sequence: CAIRGTSGRYEQYF. For the CDR3, the DNA is TGTGCCATCAGGGGGACTAGCGGGAGGTACGAGCAGTACTTC.

The chain is built from TRBV5-3 and TRBJ1-1, with 7 bases fitting TRBD1. TRBV5-3 is reported as an ORF; its role is uncertain. Trimming took 2 bases from V and 1 from J; bases not matched to a gene: 8. This CDR3 spans 16 amino acids. The CDR3 sequence is CARSFSCWDRNTEAFF. The CDR3 region has the DNA TGTGCCAGAAGCTTCTCCTGCTGGGACAGGAACACTGAAGCTTTCTTT.

This chain joins TRBV18 and TRBJ2-1, with D perhaps assigned TRBD1 or TRBD2 (6 bases each). Deletions cut 3 bases from V and 5 bases from J, with 14 bases between. CDR1 is KGHSH, CDR2 LQKENI, per germline. The CDR3 loop spans 15 amino acids. This CDR3 reads CASSPVAGTNNEQFF. The CDR3 nucleotides read TGTGCCAGCTCACCGGTTGCGGGGACAAACAATGAGCAGTTCTTC.

The rearrangement joins TRBV5-1 to TRBJ2-2; D possibly corresponds to TRBD1 (6 bases). Germline assignment: CDR1 SGHRS and CDR2 YFSETQ. V dropped 4 bases and J dropped 4 bases, with 17 bases sitting between them. The length of the CDR3 is 16 residues. Written as DNA, the CDR3 is TGCGCCAGCAGCCCGGATCCCCCAGGGGCCACCGGGGAGCTGTTTTTT. Translation: CASSPDPPGATGELFF.